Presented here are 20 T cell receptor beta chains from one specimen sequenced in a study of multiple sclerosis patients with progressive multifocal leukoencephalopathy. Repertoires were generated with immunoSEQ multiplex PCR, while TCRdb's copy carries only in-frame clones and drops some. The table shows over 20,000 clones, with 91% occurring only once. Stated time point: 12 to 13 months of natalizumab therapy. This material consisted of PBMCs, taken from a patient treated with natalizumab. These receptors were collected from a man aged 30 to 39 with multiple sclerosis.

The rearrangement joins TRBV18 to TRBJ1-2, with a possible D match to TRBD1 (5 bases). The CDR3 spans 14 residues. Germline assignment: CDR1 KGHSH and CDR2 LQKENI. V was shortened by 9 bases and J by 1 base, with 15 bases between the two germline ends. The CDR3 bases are TGTGCCAGTCACCAGGGCAACCTTAACTATGGCTACACCTTC. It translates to CASHQGNLNYGYTF.

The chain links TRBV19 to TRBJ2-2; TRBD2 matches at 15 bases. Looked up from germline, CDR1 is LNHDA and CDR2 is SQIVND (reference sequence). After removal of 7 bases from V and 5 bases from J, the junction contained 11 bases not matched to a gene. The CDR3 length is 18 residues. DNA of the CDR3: TGTGCCAGTACCCCCCCGGGACTAGCGGGAGGTCGAACCGGGGAGCTGTTTTTT. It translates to CASTPPGLAGGRTGELFF. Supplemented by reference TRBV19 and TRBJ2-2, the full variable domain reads DGGITQSPKYLFRKEGQNVTLSCEQNLNHDAMYWYRQDPGQGLRLIYYSQIVNDFQKGDIAEGYSVSREKKESFPLTVTSAQKNPTAFYLCASTPPGLAGGRTGELFFGEGSRLTVL.

This CDR3 is CASIGVGNEQFF. The CDR3 nucleotides read TGTGCCAGCATAGGGGTTGGCAATGAGCAGTTCTTC. The chain couples TRBV6-5 to TRBJ2-1; D might be TRBD1 (5 bases). The CDR3 runs to 12 residues. Germline lookup yields CDR1 MNHEY and CDR2 SVGAGI. Between the trimmed V and J ends, which lost 7 bases and 6 bases, there was a span of 10 bases.

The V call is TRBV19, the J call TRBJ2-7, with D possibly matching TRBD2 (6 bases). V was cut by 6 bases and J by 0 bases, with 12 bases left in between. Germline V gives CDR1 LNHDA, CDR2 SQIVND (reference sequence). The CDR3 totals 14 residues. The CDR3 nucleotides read TGTGCCAGTAGCGGGACTCCGAGCTCCTACGAGCAGTACTTC. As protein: CASSGTPSSYEQYF.

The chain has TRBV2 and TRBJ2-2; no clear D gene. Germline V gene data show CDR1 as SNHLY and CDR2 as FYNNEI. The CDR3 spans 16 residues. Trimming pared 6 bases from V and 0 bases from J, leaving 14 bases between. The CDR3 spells CASRSKQSPNTGELFF. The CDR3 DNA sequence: TGTGCCAGCAGATCGAAACAGAGCCCGAACACCGGGGAGCTGTTTTTT.

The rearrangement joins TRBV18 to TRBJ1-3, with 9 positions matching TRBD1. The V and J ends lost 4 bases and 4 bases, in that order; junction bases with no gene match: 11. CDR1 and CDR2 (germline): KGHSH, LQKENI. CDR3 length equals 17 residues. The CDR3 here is CASSRAQTGTGGNTIYF. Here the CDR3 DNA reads TGTGCCAGCTCACGAGCACAGACCGGGACAGGGGGAAACACCATATATTTT.

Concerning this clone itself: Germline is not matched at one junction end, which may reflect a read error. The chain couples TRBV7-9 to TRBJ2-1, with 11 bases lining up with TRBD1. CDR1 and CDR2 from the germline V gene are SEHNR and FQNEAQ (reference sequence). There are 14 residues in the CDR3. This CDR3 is CASGLGQGANEQFF. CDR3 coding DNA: TGTGCCAGCGGCTTAGGACAGGGGGCGAATGAGCAGTTCTTC.

CDR3 in DNA: TGCGCCAGCAGCTCAGCGGCGGCTACGCAGTATTTT. Its translation: CASSSAAATQYF. This chain links TRBV4-3 with TRBJ2-3; perhaps TRBD2 as D (5 bases). The CDR3 is 12 residues long. The germline CDR1 and CDR2 sequences are LGHNA and YSLEER. V was clipped by 5 bases and J by 8 bases, with 11 bases between them.

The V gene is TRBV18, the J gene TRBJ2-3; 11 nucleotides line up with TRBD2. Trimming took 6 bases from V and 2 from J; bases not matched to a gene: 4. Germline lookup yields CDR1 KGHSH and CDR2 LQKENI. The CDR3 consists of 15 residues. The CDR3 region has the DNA TGTGCCAGCTCTAGTAGCGGGAGGGTCACAGATACGCAGTATTTT. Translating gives CASSSSGRVTDTQYF.

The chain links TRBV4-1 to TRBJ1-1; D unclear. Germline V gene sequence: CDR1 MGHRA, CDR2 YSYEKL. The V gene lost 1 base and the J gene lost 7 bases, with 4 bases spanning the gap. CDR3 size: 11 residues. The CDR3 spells CASSQGGEAFF. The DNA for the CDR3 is TGCGCCAGCAGCCAAGGAGGTGAAGCTTTCTTT.

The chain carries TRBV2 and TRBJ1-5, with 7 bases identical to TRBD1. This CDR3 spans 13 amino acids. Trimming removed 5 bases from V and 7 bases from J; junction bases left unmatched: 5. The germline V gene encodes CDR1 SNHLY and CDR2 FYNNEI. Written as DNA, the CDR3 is TGTGCCAGCAGTCGTGAAGGGGGCCAGCCCCAGCATTTT. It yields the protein CASSREGGQPQHF.

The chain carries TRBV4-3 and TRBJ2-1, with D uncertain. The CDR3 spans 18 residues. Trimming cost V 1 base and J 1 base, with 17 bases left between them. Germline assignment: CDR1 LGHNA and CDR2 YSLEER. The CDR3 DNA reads TGCGCCAGCAGCCAAGTCTTGGGGAATACCAGATCCTACAATGAGCAGTTCTTC. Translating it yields CASSQVLGNTRSYNEQFF.

CDR3 coding DNA: TGTGCCTGGAGTCAGGTGGTGCGACGTAATTCACCCCTCCACTTT. Translation: CAWSQVVRRNSPLHF. The chain carries TRBV30 and TRBJ1-6, with D unclear. Trimming removed 2 bases at V and 6 bases at J, with 14 bases between. The CDR3 loop spans 15 amino acids. The V gene's germline CDR1 is GTSNPN and CDR2 SVGIG (reference sequence).

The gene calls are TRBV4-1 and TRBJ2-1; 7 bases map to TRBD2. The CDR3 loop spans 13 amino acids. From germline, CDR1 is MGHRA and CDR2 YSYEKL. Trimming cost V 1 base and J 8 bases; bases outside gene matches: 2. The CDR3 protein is CASSQAAGDEQFF. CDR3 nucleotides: TGCGCCAGCAGCCAAGCGGCGGGAGATGAGCAGTTCTTC.

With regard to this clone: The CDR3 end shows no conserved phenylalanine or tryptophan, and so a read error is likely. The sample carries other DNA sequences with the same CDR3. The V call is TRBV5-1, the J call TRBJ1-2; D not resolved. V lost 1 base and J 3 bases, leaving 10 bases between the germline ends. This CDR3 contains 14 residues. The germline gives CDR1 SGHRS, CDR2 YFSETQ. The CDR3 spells CASSLWHNDYGYTL. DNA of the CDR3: TGCGCCAGCAGCTTGTGGCACAACGACTATGGCTACACCCTC.

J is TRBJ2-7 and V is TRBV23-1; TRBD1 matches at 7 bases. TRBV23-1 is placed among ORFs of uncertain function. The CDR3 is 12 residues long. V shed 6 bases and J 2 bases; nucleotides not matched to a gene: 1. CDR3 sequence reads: CASRQGPYEQYF. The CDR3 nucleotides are TGCGCCAGCAGACAGGGGCCCTACGAGCAGTACTTC.

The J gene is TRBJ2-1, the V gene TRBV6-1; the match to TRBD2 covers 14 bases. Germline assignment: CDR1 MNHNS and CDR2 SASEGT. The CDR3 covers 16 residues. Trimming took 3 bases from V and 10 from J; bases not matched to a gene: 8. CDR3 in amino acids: CASSDGTSGRREEQFF. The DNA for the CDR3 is TGTGCCAGCAGTGACGGGACTAGCGGGAGAAGGGAGGAGCAGTTCTTC.

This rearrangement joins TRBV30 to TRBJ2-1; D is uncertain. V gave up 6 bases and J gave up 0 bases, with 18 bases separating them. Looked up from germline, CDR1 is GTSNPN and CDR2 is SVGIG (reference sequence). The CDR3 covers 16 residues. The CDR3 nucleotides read TGTGCCTGCCCCCAGGTCGCGGAGACCTCCTACAATGAGCAGTTCTTC. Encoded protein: CACPQVAETSYNEQFF.

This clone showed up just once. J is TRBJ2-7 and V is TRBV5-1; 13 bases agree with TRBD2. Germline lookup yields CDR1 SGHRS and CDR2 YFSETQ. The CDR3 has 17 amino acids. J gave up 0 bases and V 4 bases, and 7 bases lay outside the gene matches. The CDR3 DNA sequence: TGCGCCAGCAGCGTAGGACTAGCGGGAGTTAACTCCTACGAGCAGTACTTC. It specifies CASSVGLAGVNSYEQYF.

This CDR3 is CASSQARLETQYF. CDR3 DNA: TGCGCCAGCAGCCAAGCACGGCTAGAGACCCAGTACTTC. V and J are TRBV4-1 and TRBJ2-5; D call uncertain. The CDR3 contains 13 residues. The germline CDR1 and CDR2 sequences are MGHRA and YSYEKL. Trimming stripped 1 base from V and 4 bases from J, with 7 bases between.